This TCR beta chain appears in the sequencing data of a study of T cells in Graves' hyperthyroidism and ophthalmopathy. Whole-study results and caveats: Most thyroid-expanded clonotypes above 0.001 were also found in blood.

This clonotype was picked up many times. Its antigen remains unidentified. Using RNA transcripts as the source, TCR beta CDR3 regions were amplified. Researchers ran a first-round RT-PCR on the TCR CDR3 using the HTBI primer set. TCRdb processed the multiplex PCR reads anew with MiXCR; each CDR3 protein has one entry. The profile covers fewer than 900,000 distinct CDR3 sequences, with over 15% appearing a single time and approximately 8% taken by the ten largest. Together with thyroid ultrasound, orbital computed tomography, serum thyroxine and TRAb, clinical symptoms were used for diagnoses. What was sequenced was blood. The receptor was isolated from a man younger than 30 with Graves' hyperthyroidism.

CDR3 in amino acids: CASSFAGGGETQYF. CDR3 nucleotide sequence: TGTGCCAGCAGTTTTGCAGGGGGAGGAGAGACCCAGTACTTC. The chain couples TRBV28 to TRBJ2-5; a weak D match, TRBD1 (7 bases). V lost 3 bases, J lost 4 bases, and 12 bases lay in between. CDR3 length equals 14 residues. From germline, CDR1 is MDHEN and CDR2 SYDVKM.